Presented here are 5 T cell receptor beta chains from one specimen sequenced in a study of T cell clonotyping in hematopoietic cell transplantation. Time point reported: recipient sample about 28 days before transplant, after cytoreduction. Assay used: immunoSEQ multiplex PCR; TCRdb lists only in-frame clones, some missing. The table shows 25,000 to 30,000 clones, with approximately 82% occurring only once. The source material was peripheral blood mononuclear cells, sampled before stem cell transplant. These receptors all come from a man aged 40-55 years with acute myeloid leukemia. Some clones in this sample may be carry-over from other donors' samples.

This clone appeared a single time. The chain employs TRBV7-3 and TRBJ1-3; no clear D. CDR1 and CDR2 from the germline V gene are SGHTA and FQGTGA. Trimming left V 5 bases short and J 0 bases short, with 11 bases between. The CDR3 sequence is 15 residues long. The CDR3 DNA reads TGTGCCAGCAGCCTCCAAGCCCTCTCTGGAAACACCATATATTTT. Its translation: CASSLQALSGNTIYF.

The gene calls are TRBV6-5 and TRBJ2-7; 8 positions match TRBD2. The V segment lost 4 bases and the J segment 6 bases; nucleotides outside the gene matches: 14. This CDR3 comprises 16 residues. CDR1 MNHEY and CDR2 SVGAGI come from the germline V gene. The CDR3 sequence is CASSSFGAGASSEQYF. Written as DNA, the CDR3 is TGTGCCAGCAGTTCCTTCGGAGCGGGGGCCAGCTCCGAGCAGTACTTC.

This rearrangement joins TRBV28 to TRBJ2-1, with D possibly called TRBD1 or TRBD2 (5 bases each). This CDR3 is built from 16 residues. CDR1 and CDR2 from the germline V gene are MDHEN and SYDVKM. V lost 6 bases and J lost 3, with 18 bases in between. CDR3 in DNA: TGTGCCAGCAGGAAAGGTACTAGGGGTATCTACAATGAGCAGTTCTTC. This gives the protein CASRKGTRGIYNEQFF.

The rearrangement links TRBV29-1 to TRBJ2-7, with 9 bases lining up with TRBD1. CDR3 length: 14 amino acids. Germline trimming cut 2 bases from V and 4 bases from J; bases unmatched to any gene: 6. Germline V gene data show CDR1 as SQVTM and CDR2 as ANQGSEA. In nucleotides, the CDR3 is TGCAGCGTTGAACGGACAGGGGCGGGGTACGAGCAGTACTTC. This encodes CSVERTGAGYEQYF.

The chain joins TRBV9 to TRBJ2-7; TRBD1 matches at 8 bases. CDR3 length equals 15 residues. V was clipped by 0 bases and J by 2 bases; unmatched bases: 4. Germline values: CDR1 SGDLS, CDR2 YYNGEE. The CDR3 nucleotides are TGTGCCAGCAGCGTAGGAGGGACAGGAGCCTACGAGCAGTACTTC. This gives the protein CASSVGGTGAYEQYF.